This TCR beta chain stems from a study of blood T cell repertoires in COVID-19. The wider study: Sources were T cells, B-cell-depleted T cells, or PBMCs; the material itself was cDNA or gDNA.

CDR3 size: 15 residues. Unmatched junction bases numbered 4, after V lost 2 bases and J lost 1 base. In germline, CDR1 is SGHRS, CDR2 YFSETQ. This clone was detected once. Profiling relied on immunoSEQ multiplex PCR, and the TCRdb table lists in-frame clones only, not all of them. The sample consists of 250,000 to 350,000 clones, 65% to 85% of them appearing once. The chain couples TRBV5-1 to TRBJ2-7, with 9 nucleotides matching TRBD1. The clonotype was recovered from a human donor with COVID-19, enrolled during active disease. The donor label of this sample is uncertain. Sample: peripheral blood. CDR3 residues: CASSLSGTGSYEQYF. The CDR3 nucleotides are TGCGCCAGCAGCTTATCCGGGACAGGGTCCTACGAGCAGTACTTC.